Below, 13 T cell receptor beta chains from the same sample are listed, as sequenced in a study of control samples from healthy donors and cancer patients. The method was immunoSEQ multiplex PCR; TCRdb's version includes in-frame clones alone and lacks a portion of them. The sample yields 40,000 to 45,000 clones, over 65% seen once. The specimen was formalin-fixed, paraffin-embedded tissue. The receptors come from a male donor with melanoma.

The V call is TRBV3-1 (or the pseudogene TRBV3-2), the J call TRBJ1-1, with 8 bases identical to TRBD1. Germline-derived CDR1 and CDR2 are LGHDT and YNNKEL (reference sequence). V was pared by 5 bases and J by 2 bases, with 13 bases of the junction left unmatched. The CDR3 runs 17 residues. The CDR3 spells CASSIRKQGVINTEAFF. As DNA, the CDR3 is TGTGCCAGCAGCATCCGGAAACAGGGGGTCATAAACACTGAAGCTTTCTTT.

The V and J genes are TRBV10-2 and TRBJ2-2, with D possibly being TRBD1 (5 bases). Deletions cut 3 bases from V and 4 bases from J, with 9 bases between. This CDR3 contains 14 residues. Germline V lookup: CDR1 WSHSY, CDR2 SAAADI. The CDR3 DNA sequence: TGCGCCAGCAGTGATACGCAGGGCACCGGGGAGCTGTTTTTT. Translation: CASSDTQGTGELFF.

V is TRBV19 and J is TRBJ2-1; 7 nucleotides match TRBD2. V was clipped by 6 bases and J by 3 bases; unmatched bases: 5. This CDR3 region has 14 residues. Germline V gene sequence: CDR1 LNHDA, CDR2 SQIVND (reference sequence). The CDR3 nucleotides read TGTGCCAGTAGAATGGGAGGGGACTACAATGAGCAGTTCTTC. As protein: CASRMGGDYNEQFF.

The chain is built from TRBV3-1 (or the pseudogene TRBV3-2) and TRBJ2-3; D gene unclear. V was cut by 2 bases and J by 0 bases, with 0 bases left in between. The CDR3 runs to 12 residues. Germline V gives CDR1 LGHDT, CDR2 YNNKEL (reference sequence). CDR3 protein: CASSQSTDTQYF. Here the CDR3 DNA reads TGTGCCAGCAGCCAAAGCACAGATACGCAGTATTTT.

CDR3 sequence (DNA): TGTGCCAGCAGTAGACAGGGAAATTCCTACGAGCAGTACTTC. Translation gives CASSRQGNSYEQYF. The chain carries TRBV27 and TRBJ2-7; 7 nucleotides match TRBD1. The CDR3 length is 14 residues. CDR1 is MNHEY and CDR2 is SMNVEV in the germline V gene (reference sequence). Trimming took 5 bases from V and 1 from J; bases not matched to a gene: 5.

V and J are TRBV2 and TRBJ2-1; 7 nucleotides line up with TRBD1. The V gene end was trimmed by 6 bases and the J gene end by 5 bases; junction bases not matched to a gene: 10. CDR1 and CDR2 from the germline V gene are SNHLY and FYNNEI. The CDR3 is made up of 15 amino acids. CDR3 region: CASSFRDRVNNEQFF. The CDR3 DNA reads TGTGCCAGCAGCTTCCGGGACAGAGTCAACAATGAGCAGTTCTTC.

The gene calls are TRBV5-1 and TRBJ2-7; 7 bases are shared with TRBD2. Germline V gives CDR1 SGHRS, CDR2 YFSETQ. V trimming: 4 bases; J trimming: 5 bases; junction bases outside the gene matches: 12. This CDR3 is 15 amino acids long. CDR3 sequence (DNA): TGCGCCAGCAGCCTGATGGGGGAGGGCTTCAACGAGCAGTACTTC. Translating it yields CASSLMGEGFNEQYF.

This chain joins TRBV6-5 and TRBJ2-1, with D possibly matching TRBD2 (5 bases). This CDR3 has 16 amino acids. Germline-derived CDR1 and CDR2 are MNHEY and SVGAGI. V gave up 4 bases and J gave up 0 bases, with 13 bases separating them. CDR3: CASSWAGTSSYNEQFF. As DNA, the CDR3 is TGTGCCAGCAGTTGGGCGGGCACCAGCTCCTACAATGAGCAGTTCTTC.

The chain carries TRBV7-3 and TRBJ2-3, with D possibly matching TRBD1 (5 bases). CDR3 length equals 15 residues. Germline-derived CDR1 and CDR2 are SGHTA and FQGTGA. V dropped 2 bases and J dropped 1 base, with 10 bases sitting between them. For the CDR3, the DNA is TGTGCCAGCAGCTTACAGGGTCCCGGCACAGATACGCAGTATTTT. Translated, it gives CASSLQGPGTDTQYF.

This clone was seen a few times. The rearrangement joins TRBV5-1 to TRBJ2-2, with 10 bases aligning to TRBD2. The ends lost 2 bases at V and 4 bases at J; junction bases unmatched: 5. The germline V gene has CDR1 SGHRS and CDR2 YFSETQ. The CDR3 is 16 amino acids. CDR3 DNA: TGCGCCAGCAGCTTTCTAGCGGGAGACAGCACCGGGGAGCTGTTTTTT. Encoded protein: CASSFLAGDSTGELFF.

The chain combines TRBV30 with TRBJ1-4; D not resolved. This CDR3 is 12 amino acids long. V gave up 0 bases and J gave up 4 bases, with 3 bases separating them. Per the germline V gene, CDR1 is GTSNPN and CDR2 is SVGIG (reference sequence). The CDR3 protein is CAWSVFNEKLFF. Here the CDR3 DNA reads TGTGCCTGGAGTGTCTTTAATGAAAAACTGTTTTTT.

This clone has just one count. The chain couples TRBV5-1 to TRBJ2-1, with 8 bases that match TRBD2. This CDR3 spans 13 amino acids. The V gene's germline CDR1 is SGHRS and CDR2 YFSETQ. Losses at the gene ends were 7 bases for V and 5 bases for J; bases not matched to a gene: 5. The DNA for the CDR3 is TGCGCCAGCCAGCGGGAGACCCACAATGAGCAGTTCTTC. Its protein is CASQRETHNEQFF.

This clone has only one observation. This chain uses TRBV2 with TRBJ1-2; 7 bases match TRBD1. The CDR3 extends over 14 amino acids. CDR1 and CDR2 (germline): SNHLY, FYNNEI. V lost 3 bases to trimming and J lost 5 bases; unmatched junction nucleotides: 6. The CDR3: CASSDRDRVYGYTF. The CDR3 nucleotides read TGTGCCAGCAGTGATCGGGACAGAGTATATGGCTACACCTTC. The full variable domain, rest sourced from reference TRBV2 and TRBJ1-2, is EPEVTQTPSHQVTQMGQEVILRCVPISNHLYFYWYRQILGQKVEFLVSFYNNEISEKSEIFDDQFSVERPDGSNFTLKIRSTKLEDSAMYFCASSDRDRVYGYTFGSGTRLTVV.